Presented here are 18 T cell receptor beta chains from one specimen sequenced in a study of blood T cell repertoires in COVID-19. Profiling relied on immunoSEQ multiplex PCR, and the TCRdb table lists in-frame clones only, not all of them. The repertoire includes 200,000 to 250,000 clones, almost 90% of them detected once, and over 1.1% sits in the top ten. The specimen was peripheral blood. All receptors derive from an elderly man with acute or convalescent COVID-19.

A single count supports this clone. V and J are TRBV4-2 and TRBJ1-1, with 8 bases fitting TRBD1. Germline assignment: CDR1 LGHNA and CDR2 YNFKEQ. Unmatched junction bases numbered 5, after V lost 4 bases and J lost 1 base. This CDR3 has 15 amino acids. The DNA of the CDR3 is TGTGCCAGCAGCCTCCCGGACAGGGCGAACACTGAAGCTTTCTTT. Protein product: CASSLPDRANTEAFF.

The chain couples TRBV2 to TRBJ2-1; TRBD1 matches 9 bases. J gave up 5 bases and V 5 bases, and 4 bases lay outside the gene matches. Germline V gene lookup returns CDR1 SNHLY and CDR2 FYNNEI. The CDR3 contains 14 residues. The CDR3 DNA reads as TGTGCCAGCAGTTCCGGGACAGGGCACAATGAGCAGTTCTTC. Translated: CASSSGTGHNEQFF.

V is TRBV19 and J is TRBJ1-5, with D perhaps matching TRBD1 (5 bases). CDR1 and CDR2 from the germline V gene are LNHDA and SQIVND (reference sequence). This CDR3 has 12 residues. V was shortened by 9 bases and J by 3 bases, with 9 bases between the two germline ends. CDR3 residues: CASRAPNQPQHF. DNA for the CDR3: TGTGCCAGCAGGGCACCCAATCAGCCCCAGCATTTT. The full variable domain, its missing parts supplied by reference TRBV19 and TRBJ1-5, is DGGITQSPKYLFRKEGQNVTLSCEQNLNHDAMYWYRQDPGQGLRLIYYSQIVNDFQKGDIAEGYSVSREKKESFPLTVTSAQKNPTAFYLCASRAPNQPQHFGDGTRLSIL.

The chain couples TRBV6-2 or TRBV6-3 to TRBJ2-3, with D tentatively TRBD1 (5 bases). Trimming took 2 bases from V and 0 from J, leaving 18 bases between them. In germline, CDR1 is MNHEY, CDR2 SVGEGT. The CDR3 contains 18 residues. The CDR3 reads CASSYAAWGLGSTDTQYF. The CDR3 coding sequence is TGTGCCAGCAGTTACGCCGCCTGGGGCCTCGGTAGCACAGATACGCAGTATTTT.

The rearrangement uses TRBV5-4 and TRBJ1-2; tentative D call: TRBD1 (5 bases). Germline loops: CDR1 SGHNT, CDR2 YYREEE (reference sequence). This CDR3 is built from 15 residues. V was trimmed by 4 bases and J by 6 bases, leaving 19 bases between them. CDR3 DNA: TGTGCCAGCAGCCAATCTGTCAGGGAATTGAATGGCTACACCTTC. It codes for CASSQSVRELNGYTF.

In this sample, this clone turned up a few times. The V gene is TRBV10-3, the J gene TRBJ1-2; TRBD1 might be the D (6 bases). Germline V gene data show CDR1 as ENHRY and CDR2 as SYGVKD. The CDR3 is made up of 18 amino acids. The V end was cut by 6 bases, the J end by 4 bases, with 27 bases between. The chain's CDR3 is CAISQGREAFYGIYGYTF. CDR3 bases: TGTGCCATCAGCCAGGGGAGGGAGGCTTTTTATGGGATCTATGGCTACACCTTC.

Here the CDR3 reads CASSPQRGELFF. In DNA, the CDR3 is TGTGCCAGCTCACCACAGAGGGGGGAGCTGTTTTTT. The chain carries TRBV18 and TRBJ2-2; D call uncertain. The CDR3 consists of 12 residues. The V end lost 1 base, the J end lost 8 bases, and 5 bases lay between the germline ends. CDR1 is KGHSH and CDR2 is LQKENI in the germline V gene.

The CDR3 protein is CASSFGPATNEKLFF. The CDR3 DNA reads as TGTGCCAGCAGTTTTGGGCCTGCAACTAATGAAAAACTGTTTTTT. The rearrangement links TRBV28 to TRBJ1-4; D gene unclear. The CDR3 has 15 amino acids. Germline V gives CDR1 MDHEN, CDR2 SYDVKM. Between the trimmed V and J ends, which lost 3 bases and 0 bases, there was a span of 8 bases.

The genes are TRBV18 and TRBJ1-5, with D tentatively TRBD1 (6 bases). The CDR3 length is 16 residues. Germline V gene sequence: CDR1 KGHSH, CDR2 LQKENI. Trimming cost V 5 bases and J 4 bases, with 18 bases left between them. In DNA, the CDR3 is TGTGCCAGCTCAGATCAAACAGGGAGAGCGAATCAGCCCCAGCATTTT. This codes for CASSDQTGRANQPQHF.

The chain is built from TRBV5-1 and TRBJ1-5, with unresolved D. The germline CDR1 and CDR2 sequences are SGHRS and YFSETQ. CDR3 length: 13 residues. V shed 2 bases and J shed 6 bases, with 9 bases lying between them. CDR3 DNA: TGCGCCAGCAGCTTTCAGGTCGGTCAGCCCCAGCATTTT. Encoded protein: CASSFQVGQPQHF.

The V gene is TRBV7-9, the J gene TRBJ2-5; 7 bases align to TRBD1. Germline V gives CDR1 SEHNR, CDR2 FQNEAQ (reference sequence). After removal of 7 bases from V and 2 bases from J, the junction contained 10 bases not matched to a gene. CDR3 length equals 15 residues. For the CDR3, the DNA is TGTGCCAGCACTCCGGGGACAGCACCTCAAGAGACCCAGTACTTC. Translating gives CASTPGTAPQETQYF.

The rearrangement uses TRBV4-2 and TRBJ2-1; a weak D match, TRBD2 (5 bases). This CDR3 has 15 residues. Germline V lookup: CDR1 LGHNA, CDR2 YNFKEQ. Trimming shortened V by 3 bases and J by 0 bases, and 9 bases separated the two germline ends. The CDR3 region is CASSHGRSSYNEQFF. The CDR3 coding sequence is TGTGCCAGCAGCCATGGGAGATCCTCCTACAATGAGCAGTTCTTC.

The chain has TRBV6-5 and TRBJ1-5; TRBD1 aligns across 9 bases. The CDR3 is 14 amino acids. Germline lookup yields CDR1 MNHEY and CDR2 SVGAGI. V shed 0 bases and J 9 bases; nucleotides not matched to a gene: 3. CDR3 bases: TGTGCCAGCAGTTACTCCACAGGGGGCAGGCCCCAGCATTTT. Protein: CASSYSTGGRPQHF.

This chain uses TRBV28 with TRBJ1-2, with 9 nucleotides matching TRBD1. Germline V gene lookup returns CDR1 MDHEN and CDR2 SYDVKM. The V and J ends lost 6 bases and 2 bases, in that order; junction bases with no gene match: 4. The CDR3 spans 14 residues. The CDR3 coding sequence is TGTGCCAGCAGGTCGGACAGGGGAAACTATGGCTACACCTTC. This encodes CASRSDRGNYGYTF.

As DNA, the CDR3 is TGTGCCAGCAGTTACAGAGAACAGGGAGCGGGCTACACCTTC. The encoded protein is CASSYREQGAGYTF. J is TRBJ1-2 and V is TRBV6-2 or TRBV6-3, with D possibly being TRBD1 (6 bases). CDR1 is MNHEY, CDR2 SVGEGT, per germline. Trimming removed 2 bases from V and 8 bases from J, with 15 bases in between. The CDR3 is made up of 14 amino acids.

V gene TRBV5-5 combines with J gene TRBJ2-7; D is perhaps TRBD2 (5 bases). CDR1 is SGHKS, CDR2 YYEKEE, per germline (reference sequence). The CDR3 runs to 15 residues. Trimming left V 0 bases short and J 2 bases short, with 12 bases between. The DNA of the CDR3 is TGTGCCAGCAGCTTGGTACTCGACGGGACCTACGAGCAGTACTTC. This translates into CASSLVLDGTYEQYF. Based on the CDR3 plus reference TRBV5-5 and TRBJ2-7, the full variable domain is DAGVTQSPTHLIKTRGQQVTLRCSPISGHKSVSWYQQVLGQGPQFIFQYYEKEERGRGNFPDRFSARQFPNYSSELNVNALLLGDSALYLCASSLVLDGTYEQYFGPGTRLTVT.

The chain employs TRBV7-2 and TRBJ2-2; D ambiguous. Deletions cut 4 bases from V and 2 bases from J, with 5 bases between. The CDR3 spans 13 residues. Per the germline V gene, CDR1 is SGHTA and CDR2 is FQGNSA. In nucleotides, the CDR3 is TGTGCCAGCAGCTCCTCTAACACCGGGGAGCTGTTTTTT. It codes for CASSSSNTGELFF.

This rearrangement joins TRBV11-2 to TRBJ2-6; D is possibly TRBD1 (6 bases). Looked up from germline, CDR1 is SGHAT and CDR2 is FQNNGV. The length of the CDR3 is 16 residues. Between the trimmed V and J ends, which lost 4 bases and 1 base, there was a span of 11 bases. The CDR3 nucleotides read TGTGCCAGCAGCTCATACAGGGAATCTGGGGCCAACGTCCTGACTTTC. It encodes CASSSYRESGANVLTF.